This entry lists 4 T cell receptor beta chains sequenced from one sample in a study of identical twins. MiXCR was run by TCRdb on the 5' RACE reads, yielding one entry per CDR3 protein. The sample yields 1.5 million to 2 million distinct CDR3 sequences, roughly a third seen once. The material sequenced was cord blood. The receptors originated from a newborn girl in good health.

Comments on this clonotype: An end of the junction differs from the germline gene, which may be a read error. The CDR3 loop reads CSAIRPGNTQYF. CDR3 sequence (DNA): TGCAGTGCTATAAGGCCGGGGAACACTCAGTACTTC. This chain joins TRBV20-1 and TRBJ2-4; weak D call: TRBD2 (5 bases). Germline V lookup: CDR1 DFQATT, CDR2 SNEGSKA (reference sequence). This CDR3 is 12 amino acids long.

This chain links TRBV7-9 with TRBJ1-3, with a possible D match to TRBD1 (5 bases). This CDR3 is 17 amino acids long. Trimming stripped 5 bases from V and 4 bases from J, with 21 bases between. Germline CDR1 SEHNR, CDR2 FQNEAQ (reference sequence). The CDR3 region is CASSRIIPGTTGNTIYF. The CDR3 nucleotides are TGTGCCAGCAGCCGGATAATACCTGGGACGACCGGAAACACCATATATTTT.

This clonotype was picked up a small number of times. The chain joins TRBV29-1 to TRBJ1-1, with TRBD1 matching over 7 bases. Germline V gene data show CDR1 as SQVTM and CDR2 as ANQGSEA. The CDR3 consists of 13 residues. CDR3 sequence: CIGGGARGTEAFF. The DNA for the CDR3 is TGCATCGGAGGGGGCGCAAGGGGCACTGAAGCTTTCTTT.

This clonotype was observed a handful of times. V gene TRBV20-1 combines with J gene TRBJ1-2, with 7 bases lining up with TRBD1. Trimming at V came to 2 bases and at J to 3 bases, leaving 0 bases not matched to a gene. The CDR3 loop spans 12 amino acids. Germline loops: CDR1 DFQATT, CDR2 SNEGSKA (reference sequence). The CDR3 DNA sequence: TGCAGTGCTAGAAGGGGGCACTATGGCTACACCTTC. Translation: CSARRGHYGYTF.